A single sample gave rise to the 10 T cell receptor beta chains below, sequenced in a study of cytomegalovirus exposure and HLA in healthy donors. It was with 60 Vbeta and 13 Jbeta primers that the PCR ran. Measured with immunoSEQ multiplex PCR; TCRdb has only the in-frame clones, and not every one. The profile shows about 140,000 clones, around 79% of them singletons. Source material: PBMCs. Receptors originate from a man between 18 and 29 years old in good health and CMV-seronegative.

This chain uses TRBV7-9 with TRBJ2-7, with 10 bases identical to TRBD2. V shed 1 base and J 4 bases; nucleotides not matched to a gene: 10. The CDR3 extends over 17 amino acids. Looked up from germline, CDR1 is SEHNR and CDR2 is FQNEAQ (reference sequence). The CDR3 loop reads CASSLGVSGGAWYEQYF. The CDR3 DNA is TGTGCCAGCAGCTTAGGCGTGAGCGGGGGGGCGTGGTACGAGCAGTACTTC.

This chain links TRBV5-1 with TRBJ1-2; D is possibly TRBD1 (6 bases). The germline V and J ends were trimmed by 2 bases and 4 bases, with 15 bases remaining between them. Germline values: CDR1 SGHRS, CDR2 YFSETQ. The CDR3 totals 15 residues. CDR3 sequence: CASSFTDSYFYGYTF. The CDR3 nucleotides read TGCGCCAGCAGCTTTACGGACAGTTATTTCTATGGCTACACCTTC.

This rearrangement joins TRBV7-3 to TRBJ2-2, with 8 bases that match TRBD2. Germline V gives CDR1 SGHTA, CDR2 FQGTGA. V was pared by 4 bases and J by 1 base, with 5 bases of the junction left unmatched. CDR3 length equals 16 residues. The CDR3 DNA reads TGTGCCAGCAGCTCCCGGACTAGCCTGAACACCGGGGAGCTGTTTTTT. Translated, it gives CASSSRTSLNTGELFF.

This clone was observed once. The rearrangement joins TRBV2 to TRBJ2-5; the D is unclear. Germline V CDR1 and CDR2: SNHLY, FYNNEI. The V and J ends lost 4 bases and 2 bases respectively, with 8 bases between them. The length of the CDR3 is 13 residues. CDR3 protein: CASSGSRQETQYF. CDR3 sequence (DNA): TGTGCCAGCAGTGGCAGCAGGCAAGAGACCCAGTACTTC. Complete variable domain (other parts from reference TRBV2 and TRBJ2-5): EPEVTQTPSHQVTQMGQEVILRCVPISNHLYFYWYRQILGQKVEFLVSFYNNEISEKSEIFDDQFSVERPDGSNFTLKIRSTKLEDSAMYFCASSGSRQETQYFGPGTRLLVL.

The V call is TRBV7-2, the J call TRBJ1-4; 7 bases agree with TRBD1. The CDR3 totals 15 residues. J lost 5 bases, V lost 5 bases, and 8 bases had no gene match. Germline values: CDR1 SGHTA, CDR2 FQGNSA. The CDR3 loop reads CASSGRQGLNEKLFF. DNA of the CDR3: TGTGCCAGCAGCGGACGACAGGGCTTGAATGAAAAACTGTTTTTT.

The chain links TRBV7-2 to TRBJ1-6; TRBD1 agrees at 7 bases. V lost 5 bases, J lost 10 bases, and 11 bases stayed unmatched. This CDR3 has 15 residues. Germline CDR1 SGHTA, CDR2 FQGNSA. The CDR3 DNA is TGTGCCAGCAGCCCCCAGACAGGGATATCGTCACCCCTCCACTTT. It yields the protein CASSPQTGISSPLHF. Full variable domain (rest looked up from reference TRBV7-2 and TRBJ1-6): GAGVSQSPSNKVTEKGKDVELRCDPISGHTALYWYRQSLGQGLEFLIYFQGNSAPDKSGLPSDRFSAERTGGSVSTLTIQRTQQEDSAVYLCASSPQTGISSPLHFGNGTRLTVT.

CDR3 amino acids: CASSVAGGNGNTIYF. DNA for the CDR3: TGTGCCAGCAGTGTGGCGGGAGGGAATGGAAACACCATATATTTT. The rearrangement joins TRBV25-1 to TRBJ1-3, with no clear D. CDR3 length: 15 residues. V dropped 4 bases and J dropped 3 bases, with 13 bases sitting between them. From germline, CDR1 is MGHDK and CDR2 SYGVNS.

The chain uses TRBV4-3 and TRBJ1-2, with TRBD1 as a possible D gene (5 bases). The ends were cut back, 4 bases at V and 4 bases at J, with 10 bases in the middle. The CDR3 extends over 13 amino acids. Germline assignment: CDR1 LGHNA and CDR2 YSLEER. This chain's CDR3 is CASSRGGTYGYTF. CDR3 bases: TGCGCCAGCAGCCGCGGGGGGACCTATGGCTACACCTTC.

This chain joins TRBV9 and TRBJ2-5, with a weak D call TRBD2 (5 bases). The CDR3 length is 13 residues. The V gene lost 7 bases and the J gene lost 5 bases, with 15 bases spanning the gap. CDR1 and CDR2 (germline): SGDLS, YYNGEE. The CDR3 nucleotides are TGTGCCAGCGGCGGGCTAGCCACGGAGACCCAGTACTTC. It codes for CASGGLATETQYF.

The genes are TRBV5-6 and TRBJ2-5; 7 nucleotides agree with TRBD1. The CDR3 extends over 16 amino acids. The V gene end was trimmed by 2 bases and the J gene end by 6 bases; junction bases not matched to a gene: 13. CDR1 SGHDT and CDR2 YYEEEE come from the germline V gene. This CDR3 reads CASSLGGPQGWKTQYF. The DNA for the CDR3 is TGTGCCAGCAGCTTAGGGGGCCCACAGGGGTGGAAGACCCAGTACTTC.